The clone carrying this T cell receptor beta chain was seen a handful of times. As yet, its antigen is unknown. The sample comes from a study of blood T cells in healthy people across ages. Background on the study: The template switching approach captured approximately one barcoded beta molecule for every two T cells.

The germline V gene has CDR1 KGHDR and CDR2 SFDVKD. CDR3 length: 15 residues. With 3 bases clipped from V and 7 bases from J, the junction kept 7 bases outside the gene matches. Next came a second PCR, run for about 7 to 12 cycles, which used a sample-barcoded 5' primer along with a J-beta primer mix. Tagging of each cDNA molecule was performed by a template-switch adaptor with 12 random nucleotides. TCRdb fed the 5' RACE reads into MiXCR, producing one record per CDR3 protein. The sample includes roughly 1.9 million distinct CDR3 sequences, approximately 39% of them seen just once. Study-wide points: Considered underestimates were the diversity estimates obtained from one million T cells. Versus aged donors, long-lived donors had higher diversity and more naive CD4+ cells.

Sequencing was done on a sample of blood. The chain carries TRBV24-1 and TRBJ2-5, with TRBD2 matching 10 bases. The TCR sequence derives from a human donor in good health. CDR3 residues: CATSDPRASGGTQYF. CDR3 bases: TGTGCCACCAGTGATCCCCGGGCTAGCGGGGGGACCCAGTACTTC.